This T cell receptor beta chain was sequenced during a study of blood T cell repertoires in COVID-19. The germline CDR1 and CDR2 sequences are DFQATT and SNEGSKA (reference sequence). Trimming removed 3 bases from V and 5 bases from J, with 8 bases in between. This CDR3 is built from 12 residues. Produced via immunoSEQ multiplex PCR; TCRdb's table is partial and in-frame only. The sample has approximately 500,000 clones; 70% to 90% are singletons. The sequencing sample was made of peripheral blood. This TCR derives from a woman aged 50 to 65 with COVID-19, enrolled during active disease. The rearrangement links TRBV20-1 to TRBJ2-4; D might be TRBD2 (5 bases). As DNA, the CDR3 is TGCAGTGCTAGTTGGCGGGAAAACATTCAGTACTTC. Translating it yields CSASWRENIQYF.